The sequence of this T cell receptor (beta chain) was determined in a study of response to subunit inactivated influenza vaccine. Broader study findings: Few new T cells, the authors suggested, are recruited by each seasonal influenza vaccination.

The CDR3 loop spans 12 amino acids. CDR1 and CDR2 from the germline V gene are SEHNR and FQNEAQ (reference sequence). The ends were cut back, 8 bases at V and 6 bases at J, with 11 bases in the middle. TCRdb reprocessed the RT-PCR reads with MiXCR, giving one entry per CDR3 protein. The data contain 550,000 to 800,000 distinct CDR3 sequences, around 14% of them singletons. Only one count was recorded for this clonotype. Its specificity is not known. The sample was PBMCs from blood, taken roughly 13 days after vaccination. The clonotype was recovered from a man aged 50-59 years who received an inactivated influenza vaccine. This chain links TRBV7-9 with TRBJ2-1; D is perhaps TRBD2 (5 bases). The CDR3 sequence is CASRLGSNEQFF. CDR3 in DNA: TGTGCCAGCCGACTTGGGAGCAATGAGCAGTTCTTC.